This T cell receptor (beta chain) was identified in a study of T cell changes during pregnancy in multiple sclerosis. Assay: immunoSEQ multiplex PCR; the TCRdb copy retains only in-frame clones and omits some. Here the sample spans 90,000 to 130,000 clones, 80% to 95% being singletons. The CDR3 is 15 residues long. In germline, CDR1 is LNHDA, CDR2 SQIVND (reference sequence). The ends were cut back, 0 bases at V and 8 bases at J, with 14 bases in the middle. The sequencing used peripheral blood, collected in the third trimester of pregnancy. V usage is TRBV19 and J usage is TRBJ1-5; D is unresolved. The source of this sequence is a female donor with multiple sclerosis, enrolled in a pregnancy study. The CDR3 DNA reads TGTGCCAGTAGTATAGATCCATCCCTCGCGGAGCCCCAGCATTTT. This sequence encodes CASSIDPSLAEPQHF.